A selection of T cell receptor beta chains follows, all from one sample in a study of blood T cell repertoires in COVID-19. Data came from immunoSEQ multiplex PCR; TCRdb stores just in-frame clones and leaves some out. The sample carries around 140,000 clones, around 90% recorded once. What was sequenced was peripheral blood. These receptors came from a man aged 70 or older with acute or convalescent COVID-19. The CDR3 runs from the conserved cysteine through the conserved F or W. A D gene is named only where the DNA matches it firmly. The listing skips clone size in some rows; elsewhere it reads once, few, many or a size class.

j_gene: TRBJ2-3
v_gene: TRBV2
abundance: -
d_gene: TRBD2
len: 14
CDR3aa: CASSEGLAGHTQYF
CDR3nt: TGTGCCAGCAGTGAAGGACTAGCGGGGCATACGCAGTATTTT

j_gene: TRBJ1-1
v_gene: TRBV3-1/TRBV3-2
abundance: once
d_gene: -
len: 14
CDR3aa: CASSQVGVNTEAFF
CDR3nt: TGTGCCAGCAGCCAAGTCGGGGTGAACACTGAAGCTTTCTTT

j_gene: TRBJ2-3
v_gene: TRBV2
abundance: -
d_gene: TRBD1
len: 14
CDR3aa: CASKPTGLLNTQYF
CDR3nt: TGTGCCAGCAAACCGACAGGGTTACTCAATACGCAGTATTTT

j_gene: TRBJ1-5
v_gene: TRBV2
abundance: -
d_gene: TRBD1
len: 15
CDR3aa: CASSYGQGIGQPQHF
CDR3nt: TGTGCCAGCAGTTACGGACAGGGAATAGGGCAGCCCCAGCATTTT

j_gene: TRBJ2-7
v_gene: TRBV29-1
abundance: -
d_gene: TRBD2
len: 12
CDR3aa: CSGRGGSDEQYF
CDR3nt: TGCAGCGGCCGCGGGGGGTCAGACGAGCAGTACTTC

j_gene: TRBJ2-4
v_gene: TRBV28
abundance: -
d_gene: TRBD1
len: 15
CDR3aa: CASGKGTASLNIQYF
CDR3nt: TGTGCCAGCGGAAAGGGGACAGCGTCTCTGAACATTCAGTACTTC

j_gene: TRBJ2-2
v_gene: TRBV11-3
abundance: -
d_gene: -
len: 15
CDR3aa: CASSRTDSNTGELFF
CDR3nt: TGTGCCAGCAGCCGAACGGACAGCAACACCGGGGAGCTGTTTTTT

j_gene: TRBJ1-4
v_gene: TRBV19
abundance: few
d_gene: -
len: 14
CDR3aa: CASSISATNEKLFF
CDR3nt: TGTGCCAGTAGTATCAGTGCAACTAATGAAAAACTGTTTTTT

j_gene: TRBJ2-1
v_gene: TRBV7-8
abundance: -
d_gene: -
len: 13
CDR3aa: CASSLASHNEQFF
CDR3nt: TGTGCCAGCAGCTTAGCATCTCACAATGAGCAGTTCTTC

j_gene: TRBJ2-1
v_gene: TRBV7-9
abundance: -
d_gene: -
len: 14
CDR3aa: CASSLAGARNEQFF
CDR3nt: TGTGCCAGCAGCTTAGCTGGGGCTAGGAATGAGCAGTTCTTC

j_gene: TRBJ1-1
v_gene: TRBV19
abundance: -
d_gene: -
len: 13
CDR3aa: CASSIEGRSKAFF
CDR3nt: TGTGCCAGTAGTATAGAAGGGAGGAGTAAAGCTTTCTTT

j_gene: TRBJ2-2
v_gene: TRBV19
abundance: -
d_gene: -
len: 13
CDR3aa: CASSRESGGELFF
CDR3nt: TGTGCCAGTAGTAGAGAGTCAGGCGGGGAGCTGTTTTTT

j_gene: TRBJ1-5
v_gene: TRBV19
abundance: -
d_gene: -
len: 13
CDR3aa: CASSPQGNQPQHF
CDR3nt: TGTGCCAGTAGTCCTCAGGGGAATCAGCCCCAGCATTTT

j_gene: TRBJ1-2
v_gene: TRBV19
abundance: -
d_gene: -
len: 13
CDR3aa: CASSIDRNYGYTF
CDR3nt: TGTGCCAGTAGTATTGACAGAAACTATGGCTACACCTTC

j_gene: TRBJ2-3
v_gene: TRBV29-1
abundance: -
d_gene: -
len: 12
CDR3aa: CSVEGGEDTQYF
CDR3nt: TGCAGCGTTGAAGGCGGTGAAGATACGCAGTATTTT

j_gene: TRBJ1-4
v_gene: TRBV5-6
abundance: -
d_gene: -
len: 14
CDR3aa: CASSLASGNEKLFF
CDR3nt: TGTGCCAGCAGCTTGGCCTCGGGAAATGAAAAACTGTTTTTT

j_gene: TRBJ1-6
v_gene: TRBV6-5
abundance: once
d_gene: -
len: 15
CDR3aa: CASRPPGITNSPLHF
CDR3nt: TGTGCCAGCAGGCCGCCGGGGATAACAAATTCACCCCTCCACTTT

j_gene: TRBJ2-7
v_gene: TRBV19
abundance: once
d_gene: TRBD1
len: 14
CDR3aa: CASRRTGDSYEQYF
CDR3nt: TGTGCCAGTAGACGGACAGGTGACTCCTACGAGCAGTACTTC

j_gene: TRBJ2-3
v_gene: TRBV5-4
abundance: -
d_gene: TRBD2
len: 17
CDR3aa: CASSGGGLAGVGDTQYF
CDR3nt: TGTGCCAGCAGCGGAGGCGGACTAGCGGGAGTAGGAGATACGCAGTATTTT

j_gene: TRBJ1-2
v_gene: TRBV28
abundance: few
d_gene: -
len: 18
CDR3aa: CASSFGQDFPNGDYGYTF
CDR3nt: TGTGCCAGCAGTTTCGGTCAGGACTTTCCGAACGGAGACTATGGCTACACCTTC

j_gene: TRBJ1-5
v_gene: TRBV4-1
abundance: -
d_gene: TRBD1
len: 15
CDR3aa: CASSQVGQVNQPQHF
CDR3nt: TGCGCCAGCAGCCAAGTAGGACAGGTAAATCAGCCCCAGCATTTT

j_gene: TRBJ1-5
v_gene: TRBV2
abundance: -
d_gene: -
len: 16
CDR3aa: CASSTPGGNSNQPQHF
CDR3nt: TGTGCCAGCAGTACCCCCGGGGGAAACAGCAATCAGCCCCAGCATTTT

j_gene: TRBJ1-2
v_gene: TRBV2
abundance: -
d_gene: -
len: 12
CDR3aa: CASRGTQTGYTF
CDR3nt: TGTGCCAGCAGAGGGACACAAACTGGCTACACCTTC

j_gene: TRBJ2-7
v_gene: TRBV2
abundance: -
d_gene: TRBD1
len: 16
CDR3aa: CASRGNRDRGPYEQYF
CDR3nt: TGTGCCAGCAGAGGGAACCGGGACAGGGGTCCCTACGAGCAGTACTTC

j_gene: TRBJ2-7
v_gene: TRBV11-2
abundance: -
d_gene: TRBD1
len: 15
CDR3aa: CASSLPGQGGYEQYF
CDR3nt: TGTGCCAGCAGCTTACCGGGACAGGGGGGATACGAGCAGTACTTC

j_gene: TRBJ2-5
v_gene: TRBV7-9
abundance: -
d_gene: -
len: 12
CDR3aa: CASSLDTETQYF
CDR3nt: TGTGCCAGCAGTCTGGACACGGAGACCCAGTACTTC

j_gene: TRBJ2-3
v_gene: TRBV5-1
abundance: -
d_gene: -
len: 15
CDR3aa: CASSLWGGGTDTQYF
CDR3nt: TGCGCCAGCAGCTTGTGGGGGGGCGGGACAGATACGCAGTATTTT

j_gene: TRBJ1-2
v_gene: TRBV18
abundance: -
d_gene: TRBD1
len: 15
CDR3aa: CASSPGAGGAYGYTF
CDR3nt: TGTGCCAGCTCACCAGGGGCAGGGGGCGCCTATGGCTACACCTTC

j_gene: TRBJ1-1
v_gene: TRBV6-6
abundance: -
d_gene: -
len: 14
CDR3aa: CASTLKGVGTEAFF
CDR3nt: TGTGCCAGCACCCTCAAGGGGGTGGGCACTGAAGCTTTCTTT